This T cell receptor (beta chain) came from a study of early T cells in non-severe SARS-CoV-2 infection. The CDR3 spans 18 residues. Trimming shortened V by 5 bases and J by 8 bases, and 30 bases separated the two germline ends. Germline V CDR1 and CDR2: SGHVS, FQNEAQ. Individual cDNA molecules carried attached unique molecular identifiers. A single record per CDR3 protein comes from TCRdb applying MiXCR to the 5' RACE reads. The sample has fewer than 65,000 distinct CDR3 sequences, 4.5% to 7.5% seen once; the top ten hold about 3.4%. The sequence was collected from an adult who was a healthcare worker with PCR-confirmed SARS-CoV-2 infection or an uninfected control (not recorded which). The specimen comprised whole blood, sampled at baseline. The chain has TRBV7-8 and TRBJ1-1, with D possibly TRBD1 on 5 matching bases. The CDR3 nucleotides are TGTGCCAGCAGCCCTTACCGCATTATGGGGGAAGTGACACTCGAAGCTTTCTTT. This translates into CASSPYRIMGEVTLEAFF.